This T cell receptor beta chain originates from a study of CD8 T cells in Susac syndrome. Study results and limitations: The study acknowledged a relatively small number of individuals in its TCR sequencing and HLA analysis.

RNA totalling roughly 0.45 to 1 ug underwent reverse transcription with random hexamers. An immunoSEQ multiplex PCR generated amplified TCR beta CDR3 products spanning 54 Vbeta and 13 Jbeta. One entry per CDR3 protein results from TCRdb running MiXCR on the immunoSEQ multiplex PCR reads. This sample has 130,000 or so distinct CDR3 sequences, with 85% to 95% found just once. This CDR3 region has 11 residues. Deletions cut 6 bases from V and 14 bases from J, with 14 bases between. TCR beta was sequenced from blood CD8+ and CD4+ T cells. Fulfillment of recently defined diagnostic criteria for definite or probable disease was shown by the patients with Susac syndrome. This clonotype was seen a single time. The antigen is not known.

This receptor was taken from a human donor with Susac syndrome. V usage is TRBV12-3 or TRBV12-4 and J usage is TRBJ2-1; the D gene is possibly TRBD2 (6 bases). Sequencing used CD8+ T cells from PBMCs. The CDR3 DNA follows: TGTGCCAGCAGCCCGGGGGATCGGGAGTTCTTC. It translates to CASSPGDREFF.